This T cell receptor (beta chain) derives from a study of T cell repertoires in cytomegalovirus infection. About the research overall: Public TCR beta signatures marked donors with CMV infection and the matching HLA.

This clonotype was seen a few times. No antigen is known for it. Findings and caveats of the study: CMV-specific HLA-C-restricted TCR beta clonotypes dominated the ex vivo response. Carriage of CMV together with the relevant HLA was identifiable through cumulative public TCR beta family frequency.

V lost 4 bases and J lost 3; bases outside the gene matches: 2. Germline values: CDR1 ENHRY, CDR2 SYGVKD. The CDR3 has 14 amino acids. In TCRdb, the reads were re-called with MiXCR into one record per CDR3 protein. The repertoire has about 740,000 distinct CDR3 sequences, 35% of them found once; the top ten carry 2.5% to 3%. Specimen: PBMCs. The chain recombines TRBV10-3 with TRBJ2-5, with 10 bases identical to TRBD2. The sequence was obtained from a human donor in good health (CMV status not recorded). Some clones in this sample may be carry-over from other donors' samples. As DNA, the CDR3 is TGTGCCATCAGTGCGAGCGGGGGGGAAGAGACCCAGTACTTC. It translates to CAISASGGEETQYF.